The present T cell receptor beta chain was sequenced within a study of blood T cell repertoires in COVID-19. Using immunoSEQ multiplex PCR, the repertoire was profiled, and TCRdb retains in-frame clones only, with some absent. Counted here are 95,000 to 120,000 clones, approximately 89% occurring once; the ten biggest clones make up more than 5%. The CDR3 sequence is 16 residues long. V lost 5 bases to trimming and J lost 2 bases; unmatched junction nucleotides: 10. CDR1 is SGHAT and CDR2 is FQNNGV in the germline V gene. The gene calls are TRBV11-2 and TRBJ2-3, with TRBD1 matching over 7 bases. The TCR comes from an older woman with COVID-19, enrolled during active disease. Sample: peripheral blood. This CDR3 reads CASSPFRGRHTDTQYF. The CDR3 DNA reads as TGTGCCAGCAGCCCGTTTAGGGGGCGGCACACAGATACGCAGTATTTT.